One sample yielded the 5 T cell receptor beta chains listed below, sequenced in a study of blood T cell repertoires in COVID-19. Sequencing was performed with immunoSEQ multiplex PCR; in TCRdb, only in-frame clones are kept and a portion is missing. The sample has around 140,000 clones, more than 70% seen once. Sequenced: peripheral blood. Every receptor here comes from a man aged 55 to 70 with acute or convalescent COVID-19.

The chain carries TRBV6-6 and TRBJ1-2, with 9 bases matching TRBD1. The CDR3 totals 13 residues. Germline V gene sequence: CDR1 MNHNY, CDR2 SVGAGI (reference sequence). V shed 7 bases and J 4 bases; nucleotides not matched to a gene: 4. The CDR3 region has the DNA TGTGCCAGCAACCGGGACAGGGTCTATGGCTACACCTTC. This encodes CASNRDRVYGYTF.

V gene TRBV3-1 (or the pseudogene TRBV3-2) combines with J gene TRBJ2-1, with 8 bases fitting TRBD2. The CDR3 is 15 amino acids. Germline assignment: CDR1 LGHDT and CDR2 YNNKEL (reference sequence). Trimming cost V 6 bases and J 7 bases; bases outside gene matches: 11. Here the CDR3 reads CASSLSGGGPNEQFF. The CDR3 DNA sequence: TGTGCCAGCAGTCTCTCTGGCGGGGGGCCAAATGAGCAGTTCTTC.

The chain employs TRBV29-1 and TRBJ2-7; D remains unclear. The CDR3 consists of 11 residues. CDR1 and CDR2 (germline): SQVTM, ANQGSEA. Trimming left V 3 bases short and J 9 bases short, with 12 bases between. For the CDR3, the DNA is TGCAGCGTTGATTCTGGGTCGGGGCAGTACTTC. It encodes CSVDSGSGQYF.

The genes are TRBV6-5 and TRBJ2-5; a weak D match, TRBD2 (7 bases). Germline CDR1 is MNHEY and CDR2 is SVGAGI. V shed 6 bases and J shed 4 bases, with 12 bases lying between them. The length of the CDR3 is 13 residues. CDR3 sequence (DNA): TGTGCCAGCAGACGGGGGGCTGGAGAGACCCAGTACTTC. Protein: CASRRGAGETQYF.

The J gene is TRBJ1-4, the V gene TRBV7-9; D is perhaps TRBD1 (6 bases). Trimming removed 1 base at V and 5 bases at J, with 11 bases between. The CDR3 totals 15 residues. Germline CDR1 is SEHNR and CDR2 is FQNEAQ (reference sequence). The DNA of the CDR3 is TGTGCCAGCAGCTTAGGGACAGTGCTGAATGAAAAACTGTTTTTT. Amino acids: CASSLGTVLNEKLFF.